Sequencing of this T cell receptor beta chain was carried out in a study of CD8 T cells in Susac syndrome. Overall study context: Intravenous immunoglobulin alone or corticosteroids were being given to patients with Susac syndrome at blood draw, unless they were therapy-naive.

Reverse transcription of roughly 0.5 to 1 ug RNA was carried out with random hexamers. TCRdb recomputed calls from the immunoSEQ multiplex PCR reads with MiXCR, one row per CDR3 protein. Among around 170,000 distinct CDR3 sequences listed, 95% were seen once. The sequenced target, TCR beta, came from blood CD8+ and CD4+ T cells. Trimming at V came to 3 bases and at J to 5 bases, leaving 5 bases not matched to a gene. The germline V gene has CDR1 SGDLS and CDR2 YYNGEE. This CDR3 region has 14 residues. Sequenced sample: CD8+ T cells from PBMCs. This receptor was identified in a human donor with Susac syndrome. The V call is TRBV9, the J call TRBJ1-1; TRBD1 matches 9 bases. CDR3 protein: CASSEWTGATEAFF. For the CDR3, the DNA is TGTGCCAGCAGCGAATGGACAGGGGCGACTGAAGCTTTCTTT.